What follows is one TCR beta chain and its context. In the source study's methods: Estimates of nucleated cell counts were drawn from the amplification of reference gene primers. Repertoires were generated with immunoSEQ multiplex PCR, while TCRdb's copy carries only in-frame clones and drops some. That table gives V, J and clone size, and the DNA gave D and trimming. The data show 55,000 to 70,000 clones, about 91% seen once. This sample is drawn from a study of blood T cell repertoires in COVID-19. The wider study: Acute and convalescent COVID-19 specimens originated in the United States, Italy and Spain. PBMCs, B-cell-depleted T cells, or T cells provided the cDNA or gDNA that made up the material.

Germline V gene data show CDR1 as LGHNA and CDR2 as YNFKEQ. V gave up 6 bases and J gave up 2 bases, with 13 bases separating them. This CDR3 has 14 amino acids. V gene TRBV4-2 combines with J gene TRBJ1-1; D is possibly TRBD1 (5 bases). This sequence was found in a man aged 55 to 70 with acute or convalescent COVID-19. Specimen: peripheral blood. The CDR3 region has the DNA TGTGCCAGCAGTATTGGGGGGGGTAACACTGAAGCTTTCTTT. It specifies CASSIGGGNTEAFF.